This is a list of T cell receptor beta chains from one sample in a study of blood T cells in healthy people across ages. TCRdb re-called the 5' RACE reads with MiXCR, one entry per CDR3 protein. The data show more than 700,000 distinct CDR3 sequences, with around 45% seen just once and roughly 18% held by the top ten. Sample: blood. The receptors were gathered from a man older than 75 in good health. CDR3s include the opening cysteine and the closing phenylalanine or tryptophan. The D gene is left open where the match is weak. The size of a clone is reported for some rows only, either as once, few or many, or as a class for expanded clones.

clone_size d_call j_call v_call cdr3_nt cdr3_aa
. TRBD2 TRBJ2-5 TRBV5-5 TGTGCCAGCAGCTGGGGGGGACTAGCGGGATCACAAGGGACCCAGTACTTC CASSWGGLAGSQGTQYF
once . TRBJ1-5 TRBV12-3/TRBV12-4 TGTGCCAGCAGGCAGACCGGGGGCGGTCAGCCCCAGCATTTT CASRQTGGGQPQHF
. . TRBJ2-1 TRBV5-1 TGCGCCAGCAGTGCTTACAGGGACGGTGAGCAGTTCTTC CASSAYRDGEQFF
. . TRBJ1-6 TRBV20-1 TGCAGTGCTCGAAGCCCCGCCGGGGCCCTCCTCCACTTT CSARSPAGALLHF
few . TRBJ2-3 TRBV6-6 TGTGCCAGCAGTTACTCGTCGGATACGCAGTATTTT CASSYSSDTQYF
few . TRBJ2-7 TRBV29-1 TGCAGCGTTGAAGAGGGGCCAGCTTACGAGCAGTACTTC CSVEEGPAYEQYF
. . TRBJ2-3 TRBV4-2 TGTGCCAGCAGCCAAGATGGTTTTCAGGGGGGAGGTGAAACAGATACGCAGTATTTT CASSQDGFQGGGETDTQYF
. TRBD2 TRBJ2-5 TRBV11-1 TGTGCCAGCAGCTTAGGGGCGGGAGGGCCTGGTGAGACCCAGTACTTC CASSLGAGGPGETQYF
few TRBD2 TRBJ2-2 TRBV10-3 TGTGCCATCAGTGGGGGACTAGCGGAGAACACCGGGGAGCTGTTTTTT CAISGGLAENTGELFF
once TRBD1 TRBJ2-3 TRBV6-6 TGTGCCAGCAGTGACAGCAGTGGGACAGATACGCGGTATTTT CASSDSSGTDTRYF
. TRBD1 TRBJ2-7 TRBV11-3 TGTGCCAGCAGCTTTACCCTAAGGGGGCAATACGAGCAGTACTTC CASSFTLRGQYEQYF
few TRBD2 TRBJ2-1 TRBV2 TGTGCCCGCAACTCGCGGGAGGGCCAAGAGCAGTTCTTC CARNSREGQEQFF
many . TRBJ2-7 TRBV20-1 TGCAGTGCTTCAGCCGGACAGTTCTCCGAGGCCTACGAGCAGTACTTC CSASAGQFSEAYEQYF
. . TRBJ1-4 TRBV12-3/TRBV12-4 TGTGCCAGCAGCCCTACCCGTGGCGAAAAACTGTTTTTT CASSPTRGEKLFF
. TRBD1 TRBJ2-3 TRBV20-1 TGCAGTGCCAAGCGGAAGGGGGCTTCCACAGATGCGCAGTATTTT CSAKRKGASTDAQYF
. . TRBJ1-5 TRBV15 TGTGCCACCAGCAGCAAGCAGGGAAGCAATCAGCCCCAGCATTTT CATSSKQGSNQPQHF